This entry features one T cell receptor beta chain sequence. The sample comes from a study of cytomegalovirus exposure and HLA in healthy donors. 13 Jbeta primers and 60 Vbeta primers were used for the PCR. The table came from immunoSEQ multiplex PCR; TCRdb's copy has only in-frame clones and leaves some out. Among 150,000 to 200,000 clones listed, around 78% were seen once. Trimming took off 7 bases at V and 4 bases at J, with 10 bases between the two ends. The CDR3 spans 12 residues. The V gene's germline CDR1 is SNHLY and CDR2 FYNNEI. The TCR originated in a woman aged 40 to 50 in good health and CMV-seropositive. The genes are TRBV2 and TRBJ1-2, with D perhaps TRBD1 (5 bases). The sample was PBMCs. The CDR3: CASIGGTYGYTF. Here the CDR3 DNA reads TGTGCCAGCATTGGGGGGACCTATGGCTACACCTTC.